These 24 T cell receptor beta chains were sequenced from one sample in a study of blood T cell repertoires in COVID-19. TCRdb's copy holds only in-frame clones and misses some; the assay was immunoSEQ multiplex PCR. This sample has some 100,000 clones; about 90% occur once, and the top ten carry approximately 15%. The sample consisted of peripheral blood. The receptor set was obtained from a man in his forties or fifties with acute or convalescent COVID-19.

The chain recombines TRBV7-2 with TRBJ2-1; the match to TRBD2 covers 11 bases. The CDR3 runs 16 residues. The germline V gene encodes CDR1 SGHTA and CDR2 FQGNSA. J lost 6 bases, V lost 1 base, and 5 bases had no gene match. CDR3 coding DNA: TGTGCCAGCAGCTTAGGCCTAGCGGGGGGCCTCAATGAGCAGTTCTTC. It encodes CASSLGLAGGLNEQFF.

The chain recombines TRBV2 with TRBJ1-4; D is unclear. The CDR3 spans 14 residues. V was shortened by 5 bases and J by 3 bases, with 10 bases between the two germline ends. The germline V gene has CDR1 SNHLY and CDR2 FYNNEI. CDR3 DNA sequence: TGTGCCAGCAGTCAAGGAGTGTCTAATGAAAAACTGTTTTTT. Translated, it gives CASSQGVSNEKLFF.

This chain links TRBV30 with TRBJ2-6; 12 bases fit TRBD1. Trimming took 0 bases from V and 0 from J; bases not matched to a gene: 3. Germline V gene lookup returns CDR1 GTSNPN and CDR2 SVGIG (reference sequence). The CDR3 loop spans 18 amino acids. The CDR3 protein is CAWSVGQGALSGANVLTF. DNA of the CDR3: TGTGCCTGGAGTGTGGGACAGGGGGCCCTCTCTGGGGCCAACGTCCTGACTTTC. The entire variable domain, with the rest obtained from reference TRBV30 and TRBJ2-6, is as follows: SQTIHQWPATLVQPVGSPLSLECTVEGTSNPNLYWYRQAAGRGLQLLFYSVGIGQISSEVPQNLSASRPQDRQFILSSKKLLLSDSGFYLCAWSVGQGALSGANVLTFGAGSRLTVL.

V is TRBV11-2 and J is TRBJ1-2; D is perhaps TRBD1 (6 bases). The CDR3 has 15 residues. Trimming took off 5 bases at V and 4 bases at J, with 17 bases between the two ends. The germline V gene has CDR1 SGHAT and CDR2 FQNNGV. CDR3 sequence reads: CASSPSSQGIYGYTF. DNA of the CDR3: TGTGCCAGCAGCCCGTCCTCCCAGGGGATCTATGGCTACACCTTC.

This chain uses TRBV6-4 with TRBJ2-1, with 10 bases fitting TRBD2. From germline, CDR1 is MRHNA and CDR2 SNTAGT. The CDR3 is 14 amino acids. Trimming took 6 bases from V and 7 from J; bases not matched to a gene: 6. CDR3 coding DNA: TGTGCCAGCAGCGCCATAGCGGGGGGAAATGAGCAGTTCTTC. It encodes CASSAIAGGNEQFF.

This chain links TRBV5-4 with TRBJ1-4; D gene uncertain. V shed 0 bases and J shed 1 base, with 7 bases lying between them. CDR1 SGHNT and CDR2 YYREEE come from the germline V gene (reference sequence). The length of the CDR3 is 15 residues. This CDR3 is CASSLGGETNEKLFF. The CDR3 bases are TGTGCCAGCAGCTTGGGGGGAGAAACTAATGAAAAACTGTTTTTT.

The J gene is TRBJ1-5, the V gene TRBV6-4; 11 nucleotides match TRBD1. After removal of 6 bases from V and 7 bases from J, the junction contained 8 bases not matched to a gene. Germline lookup yields CDR1 MRHNA and CDR2 SNTAGT. This CDR3 region has 15 residues. The CDR3 sequence: CASSPGTGGGQPQHF. The CDR3 nucleotides read TGTGCCAGCAGCCCCGGGACAGGGGGTGGACAGCCCCAGCATTTT.

J is TRBJ1-1 and V is TRBV10-1; D not resolved. The CDR3 runs 14 residues. In germline, CDR1 is WNHNN, CDR2 SYGVQD (reference sequence). V gave up 9 bases and J gave up 1 base, with 15 bases separating them. The CDR3 region is CARFRGGRNTEAFF. The CDR3 DNA reads TGCGCCAGGTTTCGGGGAGGTAGGAACACTGAAGCTTTCTTT.

The chain couples TRBV4-3 to TRBJ1-1; 8 nucleotides agree with TRBD1. CDR1 is LGHNA, CDR2 YSLEER, per germline. With 4 bases clipped from V and 4 bases from J, the junction kept 11 bases outside the gene matches. The CDR3 extends over 16 amino acids. CDR3 protein: CASSRSTGDSLTEAFF. The CDR3 bases are TGCGCCAGCAGCCGGTCGACAGGGGACAGCCTCACTGAAGCTTTCTTT.

The chain has TRBV7-3 and TRBJ2-7; 13 nucleotides line up with TRBD2. With 1 base clipped from V and 2 bases from J, the junction kept 8 bases outside the gene matches. The V gene's germline CDR1 is SGHTA and CDR2 FQGTGA. The CDR3 contains 18 residues. The CDR3 is CASSLRGGLAGATYEQYF. CDR3 nucleotides: TGTGCCAGCAGCTTAAGGGGAGGACTAGCGGGGGCGACCTACGAGCAGTACTTC. The entire variable domain, with the rest obtained from reference TRBV7-3 and TRBJ2-7, is as follows: GAGVSQTPSNKVTEKGKYVELRCDPISGHTALYWYRQSLGQGPEFLIYFQGTGAADDSGLPNDRFFAVRPEGSVSTLKIQRTERGDSAVYLCASSLRGGLAGATYEQYFGPGTRLTVT.

CDR3 DNA sequence: TGTGCCAGCGGGACAGGGACTACCTCAACTAATGAAAAACTGTTTTTT. It specifies CASGTGTTSTNEKLFF. V and J are TRBV19 and TRBJ1-4; 9 bases are shared with TRBD1. The CDR3 runs 16 residues. Germline loops: CDR1 LNHDA, CDR2 SQIVND (reference sequence). The ends lost 9 bases at V and 0 bases at J; junction bases unmatched: 8.

The chain carries TRBV18 and TRBJ1-1, with TRBD1 as a possible D gene (6 bases). Germline assignment: CDR1 KGHSH and CDR2 LQKENI. The germline V and J ends were trimmed by 3 bases and 5 bases, with 13 bases remaining between them. The CDR3 extends over 14 amino acids. The CDR3: CASSPRAGETEAFF. CDR3 in DNA: TGTGCCAGCTCACCTAGGGCAGGGGAAACTGAAGCTTTCTTT.

DNA for the CDR3: TGTGCCAGCAGTTACTCCCGACAGGGGGCGCAGGGCTACACCTTC. Its protein product is CASSYSRQGAQGYTF. The chain carries TRBV6-5 and TRBJ1-2; 10 nucleotides agree with TRBD1. The V segment lost 0 bases and the J segment 8 bases; nucleotides outside the gene matches: 6. Germline assignment: CDR1 MNHEY and CDR2 SVGAGI. CDR3 length: 15 residues.

This chain links TRBV5-1 with TRBJ2-3; 7 positions match TRBD2. CDR3 length equals 14 residues. The V gene end was trimmed by 4 bases and the J gene end by 3 bases; junction bases not matched to a gene: 5. Germline V gene data show CDR1 as SGHRS and CDR2 as YFSETQ. The DNA for the CDR3 is TGCGCCAGCAGCCGAGCGGGGAGGACAGATACGCAGTATTTT. Translating it yields CASSRAGRTDTQYF.

The chain combines TRBV5-1 with TRBJ2-3; D may be TRBD1 (5 bases). The V end was cut by 0 bases, the J end by 2 bases, with 7 bases between. Germline assignment: CDR1 SGHRS and CDR2 YFSETQ. CDR3 length equals 14 residues. Here the CDR3 reads CASSLGRVTDTQYF. The CDR3 bases are TGCGCCAGCAGCTTGGGCAGGGTCACAGATACGCAGTATTTT. Drawing the rest from reference TRBV5-1 and TRBJ2-3, the complete variable domain is KAGVTQTPRYLIKTRGQQVTLSCSPISGHRSVSWYQQTPGQGLQFLFEYFSETQRNKGNFPGRFSGRQFSNSRSEMNVSTLELGDSALYLCASSLGRVTDTQYFGPGTRLTVL.

The chain's CDR3 is CSAKKTGAWFEETQYF. The CDR3 DNA sequence: TGCAGCGCTAAAAAAACAGGGGCGTGGTTTGAAGAGACCCAGTACTTC. V gene TRBV29-1 combines with J gene TRBJ2-5, with TRBD1 identical over 7 bases. Germline CDR1 reads SQVTM; CDR2 reads ANQGSEA. The CDR3 runs 16 residues. V gave up 7 bases and J gave up 3 bases; unmatched junction bases: 17.

The genes are TRBV12-3 or TRBV12-4 and TRBJ1-1, with D possibly TRBD1 on 5 matching bases. Trimming shortened V by 2 bases and J by 6 bases, and 10 bases separated the two germline ends. This CDR3 has 13 residues. CDR3 sequence (DNA): TGTGCCAGCAGTTTACAAGTAGGGGCTGAAGCTTTCTTT. It codes for CASSLQVGAEAFF.

The V call is TRBV6-1, the J call TRBJ2-3; D uncertain. Germline V lookup: CDR1 MNHNS, CDR2 SASEGT. CDR3 length: 16 amino acids. Trimming removed 2 bases from V and 0 bases from J, with 12 bases in between. CDR3 region: CASSETNGPSTDTQYF. The CDR3 DNA follows: TGTGCCAGCAGTGAAACTAACGGTCCTAGCACAGATACGCAGTATTTT.

In DNA form, the CDR3 reads TGTGCCAGCAGCGTCGGGGGGACTGGAAACACCATATATTTT. As protein: CASSVGGTGNTIYF. The chain carries TRBV9 and TRBJ1-3, with a tentative D call TRBD1 (5 bases). The CDR3 spans 14 residues. Trimming cost V 2 bases and J 2 bases, with 8 bases left between them. CDR1 is SGDLS, CDR2 YYNGEE, per germline.

V usage is TRBV5-6 and J usage is TRBJ2-2, with 16 bases aligning to TRBD2. The V and J ends lost 6 bases and 3 bases, in that order; junction bases with no gene match: 8. This CDR3 contains 18 residues. Germline-derived CDR1 and CDR2 are SGHDT and YYEEEE. The CDR3 bases are TGTGCCAGCACCACGGGACTAGCGGGGGGGCCGGACACCGGGGAGCTGTTTTTT. It yields the protein CASTTGLAGGPDTGELFF.

The gene calls are TRBV9 and TRBJ1-4; D is unclear. CDR3 length: 14 amino acids. The germline V gene has CDR1 SGDLS and CDR2 YYNGEE. V was clipped by 5 bases and J by 0 bases, with 8 bases between them. This CDR3 reads CASSTIATNEKLFF. The CDR3 DNA sequence: TGTGCCAGCAGTACAATTGCAACTAATGAAAAACTGTTTTTT.

This clone occurred once. The chain combines TRBV29-1 with TRBJ2-1; the match to TRBD2 covers 9 bases. CDR1 is SQVTM, CDR2 ANQGSEA, per germline. Trimming took 1 base from V and 2 from J; bases not matched to a gene: 0. This CDR3 is built from 14 residues. CDR3 nucleotides: TGCAGCGTTGAAGGCGGGGGGGCCTACAATGAGCAGTTCTTC. Its translation is CSVEGGGAYNEQFF.

The J gene is TRBJ2-5, the V gene TRBV5-4; weak D call: TRBD1 (6 bases). Germline loops: CDR1 SGHNT, CDR2 YYREEE (reference sequence). The CDR3 is 14 residues long. V was cut by 2 bases and J by 1 base, with 9 bases left in between. The CDR3 here is CASSLAGVQETQYF. DNA of the CDR3: TGTGCCAGCAGCTTAGCAGGGGTCCAAGAGACCCAGTACTTC.

The chain carries TRBV2 and TRBJ1-2; TRBD1 matches at 9 bases. Germline V gene data show CDR1 as SNHLY and CDR2 as FYNNEI. The length of the CDR3 is 14 residues. Germline trimming cut 7 bases from V and 5 bases from J; bases unmatched to any gene: 8. Here the CDR3 reads CASKVDRGLYGYTF. The DNA of the CDR3 is TGTGCCAGCAAGGTGGACAGGGGACTATATGGCTACACCTTC.